These 27 T cell receptor beta chains were sequenced from one sample in a study of blood T cell repertoires in COVID-19. Profiling relied on immunoSEQ multiplex PCR, and the TCRdb table lists in-frame clones only, not all of them. Of roughly 400,000 clones detected, 75% to 90% appear once; the ten largest clones hold 1% to 1.3%. Sequencing was carried out using PBMCs or T cells enriched from blood (not recorded which). These receptors all stem from a man in his thirties or forties who had recovered from COVID-19.

This chain uses TRBV11-2 with TRBJ2-1, with TRBD1 matching 7 bases. In germline, CDR1 is SGHAT, CDR2 FQNNGV. Unmatched junction bases numbered 14, after V lost 0 bases and J lost 6 bases. This CDR3 spans 18 amino acids. CDR3 in amino acids: CASSLDATPGTASNEQFF. Here the CDR3 DNA reads TGTGCCAGCAGCTTAGATGCAACGCCGGGGACAGCCTCCAATGAGCAGTTCTTC.

The chain carries TRBV3-1 (or the pseudogene TRBV3-2) and TRBJ2-5, with 7 positions matching TRBD1. J gave up 3 bases and V 2 bases, and 3 bases lay outside the gene matches. CDR1 and CDR2 from the germline V gene are LGHDT and YNNKEL (reference sequence). The CDR3 is 14 residues long. The DNA of the CDR3 is TGTGCCAGCAGCCAAATAGGGACAGAAGAGACCCAGTACTTC. Protein sequence: CASSQIGTEETQYF.

This rearrangement joins TRBV4-1 to TRBJ2-2; 13 bases match TRBD2. Germline loops: CDR1 MGHRA, CDR2 YSYEKL. This CDR3 is built from 17 residues. Trimming cost V 0 bases and J 3 bases; bases outside gene matches: 1. The CDR3 sequence: CASSQEGLAGYTGELFF. Written as DNA, the CDR3 is TGCGCCAGCAGCCAAGAGGGACTAGCGGGGTACACCGGGGAGCTGTTTTTT.

This clone has just one count. The chain employs TRBV7-8 and TRBJ2-2; possible D gene TRBD1, 5 bases. CDR1 and CDR2 from the germline V gene are SGHVS and FQNEAQ. Trimming removed 4 bases from V and 1 base from J, with 22 bases in between. This CDR3 is 19 amino acids long. This CDR3 reads CASSSGSLFRARNTGELFF. CDR3 in DNA: TGTGCCAGCAGCTCCGGTTCCCTGTTCAGGGCTCGGAACACCGGGGAGCTGTTTTTT.

V usage is TRBV5-1 and J usage is TRBJ2-4; 8 bases are shared with TRBD1. The CDR3 extends over 16 amino acids. Trimming at V came to 0 bases and at J to 8 bases, leaving 10 bases not matched to a gene. CDR1 and CDR2 from the germline V gene are SGHRS and YFSETQ. CDR3 in DNA: TGCGCCAGCAGCTTGGGGGGCTGGCAGGGGGCTTACATTCAGTACTTC. Translation gives CASSLGGWQGAYIQYF.

The chain employs TRBV15 and TRBJ2-1, with 12 bases aligning to TRBD2. This CDR3 comprises 15 residues. Germline CDR1 reads LNHNV; CDR2 reads YYDKDF (reference sequence). The V and J ends lost 2 bases and 8 bases, in that order; junction bases with no gene match: 4. The CDR3 protein is CATSRWTSGTDEQFF. CDR3 DNA sequence: TGTGCCACCAGCAGATGGACTAGCGGGACCGATGAGCAGTTCTTC. Full variable domain (remainder filled in from reference TRBV15 and TRBJ2-1): DAMVIQNPRYQVTQFGKPVTLSCSQTLNHNVMYWYQQKSSQAPKLLFHYYDKDFNNEADTPDNFQSRRPNTSFCFLDIRSPGLGDTAMYLCATSRWTSGTDEQFFGPGTRLTVL.

V is TRBV7-9 and J is TRBJ1-2; D not resolved. Trimming removed 2 bases at V and 6 bases at J, with 10 bases between. The CDR3 extends over 13 amino acids. From germline, CDR1 is SEHNR and CDR2 FQNEAQ (reference sequence). The CDR3 DNA is TGTGCCAGCAGCTTAAAAGAGGTGCATGGCTACACCTTC. Translation: CASSLKEVHGYTF.

In this sample, this clone turned up once. This sequence joins TRBV10-3 and TRBJ1-2; 10 positions match TRBD1. The CDR3 sequence is 12 residues long. The germline CDR1 and CDR2 sequences are ENHRY and SYGVKD. With 4 bases clipped from V and 7 bases from J, the junction kept 0 bases outside the gene matches. This CDR3 is CAISGTGGGYTF. The CDR3 DNA sequence: TGTGCCATCAGTGGGACAGGGGGTGGCTACACCTTC.

This chain joins TRBV12-3 or TRBV12-4 and TRBJ1-5; 7 bases agree with TRBD1. Trimming at V came to 11 bases and at J to 7 bases, leaving 8 bases not matched to a gene. The CDR3 has 12 amino acids. The CDR3 loop is CASQGGWQPQHF. The CDR3 coding sequence is TGTGCCTCCCAAGGGGGCTGGCAGCCCCAGCATTTT.

The chain carries TRBV2 and TRBJ1-4, with TRBD1 matching 9 bases. The germline CDR1 and CDR2 sequences are SNHLY and FYNNEI. Trimming removed 5 bases from V and 8 bases from J; junction bases left unmatched: 9. The CDR3 has 15 amino acids. The CDR3 spells CASSKGQGWEEKLFF. The CDR3 nucleotides read TGTGCCAGCAGTAAAGGACAGGGGTGGGAGGAAAAACTGTTTTTT. Full variable domain (remainder filled in from reference TRBV2 and TRBJ1-4): EPEVTQTPSHQVTQMGQEVILRCVPISNHLYFYWYRQILGQKVEFLVSFYNNEISEKSEIFDDQFSVERPDGSNFTLKIRSTKLEDSAMYFCASSKGQGWEEKLFFGSGTQLSVL.

The rearrangement joins TRBV19 to TRBJ2-3, with 13 bases that match TRBD2. The CDR3 loop spans 16 amino acids. CDR1 and CDR2 (germline): LNHDA, SQIVND (reference sequence). V gave up 6 bases and J gave up 5 bases; unmatched junction bases: 8. CDR3 DNA: TGTGCCAGTAGGACACTAGCGGGAGGGCCGTTAGATACGCAGTATTTT. The encoded protein is CASRTLAGGPLDTQYF.

This chain joins TRBV7-3 and TRBJ2-7; 9 bases are shared with TRBD1. With 2 bases clipped from V and 6 bases from J, the junction kept 8 bases outside the gene matches. The V gene's germline CDR1 is SGHTA and CDR2 FQGTGA. The CDR3 consists of 15 residues. The CDR3 loop reads CASSLGGTGSPEQYF. Here the CDR3 DNA reads TGTGCCAGCAGCTTAGGCGGGACAGGGTCTCCCGAGCAGTACTTC.

V is TRBV7-9 and J is TRBJ2-7; D call uncertain. Germline CDR1 is SEHNR and CDR2 is FQNEAQ (reference sequence). The CDR3 runs 14 residues. Trimming shortened V by 6 bases and J by 2 bases, and 14 bases separated the two germline ends. DNA for the CDR3: TGTGCCAGCAGAAGTGGCAGGCCCCCCTACGAGCAGTACTTC. Its translation is CASRSGRPPYEQYF. The whole variable domain, filled in from reference TRBV7-9 and TRBJ2-7, reads DTGVSQNPRHKITKRGQNVTFRCDPISEHNRLYWYRQTLGQGPEFLTYFQNEAQLEKSRLLSDRFSAERPKGSFSTLEIQRTEQGDSAMYLCASRSGRPPYEQYFGPGTRLTVT.

J is TRBJ1-2 and V is TRBV28, with 7 positions matching TRBD1. The CDR3 contains 14 residues. Germline CDR1 reads MDHEN; CDR2 reads SYDVKM. The junction had 11 bases not matched to a gene; V was cut back by 6 bases and J by 7 bases. CDR3 protein: CASSLQGRSGGYTF. The CDR3, as DNA: TGTGCCAGCAGCCTACAGGGGAGGTCCGGTGGCTACACCTTC.

CDR3 DNA: TGTGCCAGCAGCTTGGTTGGGGCTCTCTATGGCTACACCTTC. Amino acids: CASSLVGALYGYTF. The V gene is TRBV5-6, the J gene TRBJ1-2; weak D call: TRBD1 (5 bases). Germline loops: CDR1 SGHDT, CDR2 YYEEEE. The CDR3 length is 14 residues. Trimming took 0 bases from V and 4 from J, leaving 10 bases between them.

V gene TRBV3-1 (or the pseudogene TRBV3-2) combines with J gene TRBJ2-1; D perhaps matches TRBD2 (5 bases). Germline V gives CDR1 LGHDT, CDR2 YNNKEL (reference sequence). The V and J ends lost 0 bases and 6 bases respectively, with 24 bases between them. The CDR3 length is 19 residues. CDR3 sequence (DNA): TGTGCCAGCAGCCAAGATGCATCTAGCTCCCAGCACTACTTCAATGAGCAGTTCTTC. Amino acids: CASSQDASSSQHYFNEQFF.

The rearrangement uses TRBV29-1 and TRBJ2-1, with a weak D call TRBD2 (6 bases). CDR3 length: 13 amino acids. The germline CDR1 and CDR2 sequences are SQVTM and ANQGSEA. V gave up 8 bases and J gave up 1 base, with 12 bases separating them. Here the CDR3 reads CSSSSVSYNEQFF. In DNA, the CDR3 is TGCAGCTCCTCTAGCGTTTCCTACAATGAGCAGTTCTTC.

This chain joins TRBV5-1 and TRBJ2-3; D is possibly TRBD2 (5 bases). CDR3 length: 15 residues. The V end was cut by 0 bases, the J end by 3 bases, with 11 bases between. Germline V lookup: CDR1 SGHRS, CDR2 YFSETQ. CDR3 sequence: CASSLGSRRTDTQYF. The CDR3 bases are TGCGCCAGCAGCTTGGGTTCACGGAGGACAGATACGCAGTATTTT.

The chain links TRBV28 to TRBJ2-6, with 7 bases matching TRBD1. This CDR3 has 16 amino acids. V was clipped by 5 bases and J by 0 bases; unmatched bases: 4. Germline CDR1 reads MDHEN; CDR2 reads SYDVKM. As DNA, the CDR3 is TGTGCCAGCAGTGTTTACAGGGGCTCTGGGGCCAACGTCCTGACTTTC. It translates to CASSVYRGSGANVLTF. The variable domain in full, completed from reference TRBV28 and TRBJ2-6, reads DVKVTQSSRYLVKRTGEKVFLECVQDMDHENMFWYRQDPGLGLRLIYFSYDVKMKEKGDIPEGYSVSREKKERFSLILESASTNQTSMYLCASSVYRGSGANVLTFGAGSRLTVL.

The chain links TRBV18 to TRBJ1-2; the match to TRBD1 covers 10 bases. The CDR3 has 16 amino acids. V was pared by 6 bases and J by 3 bases, with 10 bases of the junction left unmatched. Germline CDR1 KGHSH, CDR2 LQKENI. The DNA of the CDR3 is TGTGCCAGCTCTCGCATGACAGGGGGCCAGGACTATGGCTACACCTTC. Translated, it gives CASSRMTGGQDYGYTF. Full variable domain (rest looked up from reference TRBV18 and TRBJ1-2): NAGVMQNPRHLVRRRGQEARLRCSPMKGHSHVYWYRQLPEEGLKFMVYLQKENIIDESGMPKERFSAEFPKEGPSILRIQQVVRGDSAAYFCASSRMTGGQDYGYTFGSGTRLTVV.

The DNA of the CDR3 is TGTGCCAGCAGTACCCCCGGGGGGTACACCATATATTTT. It codes for CASSTPGGYTIYF. This chain connects TRBV28 to TRBJ1-3; D might be TRBD1 (5 bases). The length of the CDR3 is 13 residues. V was clipped by 5 bases and J by 8 bases, with 13 bases between them. Per germline, CDR1 MDHEN and CDR2 SYDVKM.

This clone was observed once. The chain joins TRBV28 to TRBJ1-1; D perhaps matches TRBD1 (5 bases). Trimming pared 5 bases from V and 1 base from J, leaving 11 bases between. Germline CDR1 and CDR2: MDHEN and SYDVKM. The CDR3 is 14 amino acids. The CDR3 sequence is CASSGPGGNTEAFF. The CDR3 DNA is TGTGCCAGCAGTGGACCGGGGGGGAACACTGAAGCTTTCTTT.

This clone was seen only once. The chain uses TRBV13 and TRBJ2-7, with TRBD1 as a possible D gene (5 bases). The CDR3 extends over 13 amino acids. CDR1 and CDR2 from the germline V gene are PRHDT and FYEKMQ (reference sequence). Trimming stripped 8 bases from V and 4 bases from J, with 15 bases between. CDR3 in amino acids: CASSRVLEYEQYF. The DNA for the CDR3 is TGTGCCAGCTCCAGGGTACTGGAATACGAGCAGTACTTC.

This clone occurred a few times. The chain has TRBV14 and TRBJ1-1; the D is unclear. Trimming removed 1 base at V and 3 bases at J, with 12 bases between. Germline V CDR1 and CDR2: SGHDN, FVKESK. There are 15 residues in the CDR3. The CDR3 sequence: CASSQGPGRDTEAFF. In DNA, the CDR3 is TGTGCCAGCAGCCAAGGTCCCGGGAGGGACACTGAAGCTTTCTTT.

The chain links TRBV29-1 to TRBJ1-1, with D maybe TRBD1 (5 bases). The CDR3 contains 13 residues. Germline CDR1 SQVTM, CDR2 ANQGSEA. Trimming removed 3 bases at V and 3 bases at J, with 11 bases between. As DNA, the CDR3 is TGCAGCGTTGAGGAGCAGGGATACACTGAAGCTTTCTTT. It encodes CSVEEQGYTEAFF.

J is TRBJ2-1 and V is TRBV10-3; 14 bases map to TRBD2. The CDR3 contains 19 residues. After removal of 6 bases from V and 0 bases from J, the junction contained 10 bases not matched to a gene. CDR1 ENHRY and CDR2 SYGVKD come from the germline V gene. In DNA form, the CDR3 reads TGTGCCATCAGGGAGACTAGCGGGAGGGGTAAAGACTCCTACAATGAGCAGTTCTTC. Translated: CAIRETSGRGKDSYNEQFF.

The chain uses TRBV4-1 and TRBJ2-6; D perhaps matches TRBD2 (6 bases). The CDR3 runs 13 residues. Germline assignment: CDR1 MGHRA and CDR2 YSYEKL. The V and J ends lost 11 bases and 1 base respectively, with 9 bases between them. The DNA of the CDR3 is TGCGCCGCGCGGGGATCTGGGGCCAACGTCCTGACTTTC. It translates to CAARGSGANVLTF.